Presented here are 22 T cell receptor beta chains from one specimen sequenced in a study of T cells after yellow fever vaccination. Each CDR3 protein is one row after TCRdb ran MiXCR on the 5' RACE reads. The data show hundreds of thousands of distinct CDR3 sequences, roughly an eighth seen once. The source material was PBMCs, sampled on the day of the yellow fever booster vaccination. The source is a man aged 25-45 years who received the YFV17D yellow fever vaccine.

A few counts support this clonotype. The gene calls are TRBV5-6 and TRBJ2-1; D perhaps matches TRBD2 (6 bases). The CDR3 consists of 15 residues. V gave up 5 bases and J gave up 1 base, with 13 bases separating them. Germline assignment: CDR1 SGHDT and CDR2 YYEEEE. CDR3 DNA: TGTGCCAGCAGGTGGCGGGGTCCATCCTACAATGAGCAGTTCTTC. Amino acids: CASRWRGPSYNEQFF.

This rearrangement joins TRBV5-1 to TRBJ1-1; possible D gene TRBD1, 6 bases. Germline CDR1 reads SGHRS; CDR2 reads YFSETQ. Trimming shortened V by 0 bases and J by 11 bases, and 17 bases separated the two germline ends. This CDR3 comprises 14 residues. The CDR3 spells CASSLGQAGLTAFF. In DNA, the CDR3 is TGCGCCAGCAGCTTGGGACAGGCGGGTTTGACGGCTTTCTTT.

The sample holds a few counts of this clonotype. CDR3 loop: CASSLVGGSVPAEQYF. In DNA, the CDR3 is TGTGCCAGCAGTTTAGTAGGGGGATCCGTCCCGGCCGAGCAGTACTTC. The chain uses TRBV12-3 or TRBV12-4 and TRBJ2-7; D might be TRBD1 (6 bases). Between the trimmed V and J ends, which lost 1 base and 6 bases, there was a span of 19 bases. CDR3 length: 16 residues.

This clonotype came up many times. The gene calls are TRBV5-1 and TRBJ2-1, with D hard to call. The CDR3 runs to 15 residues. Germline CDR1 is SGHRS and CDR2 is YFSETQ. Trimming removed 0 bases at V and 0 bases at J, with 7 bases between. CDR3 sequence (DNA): TGCGCCAGCAGCTTGGTGCAGAGCTCCTACAATGAGCAGTTCTTC. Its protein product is CASSLVQSSYNEQFF. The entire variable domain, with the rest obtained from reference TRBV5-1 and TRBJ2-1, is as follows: KAGVTQTPRYLIKTRGQQVTLSCSPISGHRSVSWYQQTPGQGLQFLFEYFSETQRNKGNFPGRFSGRQFSNSRSEMNVSTLELGDSALYLCASSLVQSSYNEQFFGPGTRLTVL.

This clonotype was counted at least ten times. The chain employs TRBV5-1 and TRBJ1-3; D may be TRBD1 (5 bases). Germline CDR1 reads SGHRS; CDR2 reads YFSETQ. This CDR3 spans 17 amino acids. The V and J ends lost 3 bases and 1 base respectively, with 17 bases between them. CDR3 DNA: TGCGCCAGCAGCTCACTTGGACAACCGTGGTCTGGAAACACCATATATTTT. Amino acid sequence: CASSSLGQPWSGNTIYF.

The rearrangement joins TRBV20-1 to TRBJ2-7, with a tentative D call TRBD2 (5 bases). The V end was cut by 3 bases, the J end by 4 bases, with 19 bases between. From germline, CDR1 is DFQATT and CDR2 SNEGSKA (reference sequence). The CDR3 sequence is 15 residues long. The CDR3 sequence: CSASGVASTIYEQYF. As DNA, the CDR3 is TGCAGTGCTAGTGGTGTGGCTAGCACGATTTACGAGCAGTACTTC.

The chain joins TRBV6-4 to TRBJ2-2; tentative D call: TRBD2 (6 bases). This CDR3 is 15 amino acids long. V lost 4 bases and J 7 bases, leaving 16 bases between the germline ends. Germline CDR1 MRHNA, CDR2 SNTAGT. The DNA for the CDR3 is TGTGCCAGCAGTGTGGACGGGAGCCTAGGCGGGGAGCTGTTTTTT. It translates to CASSVDGSLGGELFF.

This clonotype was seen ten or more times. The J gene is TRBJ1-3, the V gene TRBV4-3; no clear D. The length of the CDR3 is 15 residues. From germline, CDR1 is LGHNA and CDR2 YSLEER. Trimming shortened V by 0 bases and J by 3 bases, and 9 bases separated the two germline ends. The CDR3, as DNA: TGCGCCAGCAGCCAAGAGAGTCATGGTGGAAACACCATATATTTT. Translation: CASSQESHGGNTIYF.

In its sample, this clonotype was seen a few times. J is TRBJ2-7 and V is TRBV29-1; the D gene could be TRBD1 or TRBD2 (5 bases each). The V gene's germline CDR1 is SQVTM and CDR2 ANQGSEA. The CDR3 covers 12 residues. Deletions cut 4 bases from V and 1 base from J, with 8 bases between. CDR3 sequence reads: CSVGGDSYEQYF. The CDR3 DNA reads TGCAGCGTTGGAGGGGATTCCTACGAGCAGTACTTC.

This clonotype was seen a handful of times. CDR3 protein: CASSYSGTGVEKLFF. CDR3 nucleotides: TGTGCCAGCAGTTACTCCGGGACAGGGGTTGAAAAACTGTTTTTT. The rearrangement uses TRBV6-5 and TRBJ1-4; 10 positions match TRBD1. From germline, CDR1 is MNHEY and CDR2 SVGAGI. This CDR3 is built from 15 residues. The trim removed 0 bases at V and 7 bases at J, leaving 2 bases unmatched.

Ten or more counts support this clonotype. For the CDR3, the DNA is TGTGCCAGCAGCAGTATTAAGGGGTCCCCCTACAATGAGCAGTTCTTC. Its protein product is CASSSIKGSPYNEQFF. The gene calls are TRBV11-2 and TRBJ2-1, with D possibly being TRBD1 (5 bases). Germline lookup yields CDR1 SGHAT and CDR2 FQNNGV. Trimming removed 5 bases from V and 2 bases from J, with 16 bases in between. The CDR3 is 16 amino acids.

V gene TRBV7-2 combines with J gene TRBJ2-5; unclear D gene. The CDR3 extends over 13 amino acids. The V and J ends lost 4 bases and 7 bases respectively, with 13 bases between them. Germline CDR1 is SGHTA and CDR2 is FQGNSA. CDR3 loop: CASSSDSHRTQYF. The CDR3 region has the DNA TGTGCCAGCAGCTCCGACTCGCACAGGACCCAGTACTTC.

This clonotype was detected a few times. The CDR3 spells CAISKTVLSGNTIYF. Here the CDR3 DNA reads TGTGCCATCAGTAAGACAGTGCTATCTGGAAACACCATATATTTT. V usage is TRBV10-3 and J usage is TRBJ1-3, with a possible D match to TRBD1 (5 bases). This CDR3 has 15 residues. With 5 bases removed from V and 1 base from J, the gap between germline ends came to 12 bases. The V gene's germline CDR1 is ENHRY and CDR2 SYGVKD.

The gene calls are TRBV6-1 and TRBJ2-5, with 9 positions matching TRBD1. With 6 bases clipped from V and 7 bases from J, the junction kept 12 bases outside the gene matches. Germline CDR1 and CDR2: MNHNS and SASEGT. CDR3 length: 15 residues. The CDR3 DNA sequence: TGTGCCAGCAGCAAGGGACAGGGCCAGTCTGGGACCCAGTACTTC. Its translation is CASSKGQGQSGTQYF.

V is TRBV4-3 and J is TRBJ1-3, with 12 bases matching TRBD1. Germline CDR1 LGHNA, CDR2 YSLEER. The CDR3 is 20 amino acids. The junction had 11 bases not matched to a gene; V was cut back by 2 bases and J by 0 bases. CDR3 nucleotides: TGCGCCAGCAGCCAACGCCGGGACAGGGGGCCACTCGACTCTGGAAACACCATATATTTT. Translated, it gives CASSQRRDRGPLDSGNTIYF.

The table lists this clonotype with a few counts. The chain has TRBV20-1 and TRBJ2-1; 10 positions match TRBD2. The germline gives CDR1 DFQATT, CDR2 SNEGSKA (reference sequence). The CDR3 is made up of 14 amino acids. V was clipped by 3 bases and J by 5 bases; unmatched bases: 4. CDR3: CSASSGRSNNEQFF. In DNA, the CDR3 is TGCAGTGCTAGTAGCGGGAGGAGCAACAATGAGCAGTTCTTC.

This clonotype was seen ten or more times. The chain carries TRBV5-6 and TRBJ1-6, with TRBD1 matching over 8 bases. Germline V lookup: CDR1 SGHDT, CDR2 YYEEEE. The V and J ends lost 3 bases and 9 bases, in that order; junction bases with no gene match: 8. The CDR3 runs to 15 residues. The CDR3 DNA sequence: TGTGCCAGCAGCTCCGGACAGGGCACCGGTTCACCCCTCCACTTT. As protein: CASSSGQGTGSPLHF.

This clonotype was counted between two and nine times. CDR3 nucleotides: TGCAGTGCTAGAACGGGACTAGCGGGAGAATACGAGCAGTACTTC. Its translation is CSARTGLAGEYEQYF. This chain joins TRBV20-1 and TRBJ2-7; 14 bases agree with TRBD2. Trimming at V came to 2 bases and at J to 4 bases, leaving 4 bases not matched to a gene. The CDR3 is made up of 15 amino acids. Germline V gene sequence: CDR1 DFQATT, CDR2 SNEGSKA (reference sequence).

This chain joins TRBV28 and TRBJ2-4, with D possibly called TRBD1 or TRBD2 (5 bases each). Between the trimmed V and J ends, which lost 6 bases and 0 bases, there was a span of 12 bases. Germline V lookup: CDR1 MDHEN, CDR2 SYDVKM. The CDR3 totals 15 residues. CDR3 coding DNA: TGTGCCAGCAGACCCGGGACCGCAGCCAAAAACATTCAGTACTTC. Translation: CASRPGTAAKNIQYF. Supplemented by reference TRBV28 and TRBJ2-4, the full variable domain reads DVKVTQSSRYLVKRTGEKVFLECVQDMDHENMFWYRQDPGLGLRLIYFSYDVKMKEKGDIPEGYSVSREKKERFSLILESASTNQTSMYLCASRPGTAAKNIQYFGAGTRLSVL.

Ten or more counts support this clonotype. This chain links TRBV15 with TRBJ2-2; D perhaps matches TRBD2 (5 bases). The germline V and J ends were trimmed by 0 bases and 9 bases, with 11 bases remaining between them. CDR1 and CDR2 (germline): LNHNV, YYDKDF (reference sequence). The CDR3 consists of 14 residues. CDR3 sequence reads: CATSRDLAGRELFF. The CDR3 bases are TGTGCCACCAGCAGAGATCTAGCAGGCCGGGAGCTGTTTTTT.

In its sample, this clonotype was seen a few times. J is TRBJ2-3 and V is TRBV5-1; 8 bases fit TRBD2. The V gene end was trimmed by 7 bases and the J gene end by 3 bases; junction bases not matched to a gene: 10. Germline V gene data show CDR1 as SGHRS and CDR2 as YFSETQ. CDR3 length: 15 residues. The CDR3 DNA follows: TGCGCCAGCCCCATTGCGGAGCGGGAGACAGATACGCAGTATTTT. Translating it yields CASPIAERETDTQYF.

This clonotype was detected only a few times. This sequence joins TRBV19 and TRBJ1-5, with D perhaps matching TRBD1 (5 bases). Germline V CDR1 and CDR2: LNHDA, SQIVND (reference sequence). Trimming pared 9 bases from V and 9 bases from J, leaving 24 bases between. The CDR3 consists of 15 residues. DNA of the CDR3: TGTGCCAGCACATCAGCGGGACCGTACCCGGGGCCCCAGCATTTT. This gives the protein CASTSAGPYPGPQHF.